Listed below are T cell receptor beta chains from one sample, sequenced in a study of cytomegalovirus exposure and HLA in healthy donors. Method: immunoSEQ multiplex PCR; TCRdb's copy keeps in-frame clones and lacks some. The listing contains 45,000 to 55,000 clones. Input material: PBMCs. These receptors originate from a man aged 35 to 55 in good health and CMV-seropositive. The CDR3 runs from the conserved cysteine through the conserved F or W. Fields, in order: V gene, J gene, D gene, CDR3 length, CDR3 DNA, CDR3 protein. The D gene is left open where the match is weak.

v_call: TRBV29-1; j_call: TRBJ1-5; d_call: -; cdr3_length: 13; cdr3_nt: TGCAGCGCCGCCCCAGTACCGAGAGGGCCCCAGCATTTT; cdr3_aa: CSAAPVPRGPQHF
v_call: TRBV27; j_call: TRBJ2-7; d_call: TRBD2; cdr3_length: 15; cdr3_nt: TGTGCCAGCAGTCAGGGACTAGCGGGCTTCTACGAGCAGTACTTC; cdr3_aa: CASSQGLAGFYEQYF
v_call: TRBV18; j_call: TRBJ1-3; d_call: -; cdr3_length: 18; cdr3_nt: TGTGCCAGCTCACCTACGGCAGGGGCTTCCGTCTCTGGAAACACCATATATTTT; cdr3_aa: CASSPTAGASVSGNTIYF
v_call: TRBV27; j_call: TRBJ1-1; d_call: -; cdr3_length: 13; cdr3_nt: TGTGCCAGCAGTTTTGGGGGAGGAACTGAAGCTTTCTTT; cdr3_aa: CASSFGGGTEAFF
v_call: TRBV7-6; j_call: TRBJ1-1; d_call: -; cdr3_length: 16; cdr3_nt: TGTGCCAGCAGCTTAGAATTGACAGGATGGGACACTGAAGCTTTCTTT; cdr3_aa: CASSLELTGWDTEAFF
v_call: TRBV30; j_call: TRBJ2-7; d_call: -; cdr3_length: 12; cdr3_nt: TGTGCCTGGAGCGTACAGGGCTACGAGCAGTACTTC; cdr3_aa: CAWSVQGYEQYF
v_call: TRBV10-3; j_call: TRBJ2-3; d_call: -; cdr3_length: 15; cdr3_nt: TGTGCCATCAGTGAGTCCGAGGACAGCGCAGATACGCAGTATTTT; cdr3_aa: CAISESEDSADTQYF
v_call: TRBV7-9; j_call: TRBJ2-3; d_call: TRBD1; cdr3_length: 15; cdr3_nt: TGTGCCAGCAGCTTAGTTGACAGGGTGATAGATACGCAGTATTTT; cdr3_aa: CASSLVDRVIDTQYF
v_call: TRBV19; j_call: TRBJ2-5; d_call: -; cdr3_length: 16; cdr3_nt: TGTGCCAGTAGTTTCCAGGGTTCCCCCCCTCAAGAGACCCAGTACTTC; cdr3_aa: CASSFQGSPPQETQYF
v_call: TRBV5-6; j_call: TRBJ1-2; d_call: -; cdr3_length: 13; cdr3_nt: TGTGCCAGCGGCGACAGGCAGTTCTATGGCTACACCTTC; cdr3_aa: CASGDRQFYGYTF
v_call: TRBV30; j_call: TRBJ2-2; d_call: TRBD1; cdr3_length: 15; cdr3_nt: TGTGCCTGGAGTCCATATACAGGGGCCACCGGGGAGCTGTTTTTT; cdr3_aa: CAWSPYTGATGELFF
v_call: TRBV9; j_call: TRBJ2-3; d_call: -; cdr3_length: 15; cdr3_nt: TGTGCCAGCAGCGTGGCGGGGCGGCCTACAGATACGCAGTATTTT; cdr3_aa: CASSVAGRPTDTQYF
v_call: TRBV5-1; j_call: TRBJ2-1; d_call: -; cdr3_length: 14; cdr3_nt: TGCGCCAGCAGCTCCAGCAGGGAGGTTAATGAGCAGTTCTTC; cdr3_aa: CASSSSREVNEQFF
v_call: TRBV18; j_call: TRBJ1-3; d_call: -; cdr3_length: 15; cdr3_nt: TGTGCCAGCTCACCCCCAGGGAATGGTGGAAACACCATATATTTT; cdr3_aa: CASSPPGNGGNTIYF
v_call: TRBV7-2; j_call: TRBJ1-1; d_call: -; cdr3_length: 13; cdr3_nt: TGTGCCAGCAGCTTAGGCTCCAGACTTGAAGCTTTCTTT; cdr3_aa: CASSLGSRLEAFF
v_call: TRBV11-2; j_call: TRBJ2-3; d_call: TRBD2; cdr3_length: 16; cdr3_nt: TGTGCCAGCAGCTTCCGTCTAGCGGGCAGCACAGATACGCAGTATTTT; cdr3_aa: CASSFRLAGSTDTQYF
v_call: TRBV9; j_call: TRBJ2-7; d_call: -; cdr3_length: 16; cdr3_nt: TGTGCCAGCAGCGTAAGTCCGGGGAGCGGACCCTACGAGCAGTACTTC; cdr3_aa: CASSVSPGSGPYEQYF
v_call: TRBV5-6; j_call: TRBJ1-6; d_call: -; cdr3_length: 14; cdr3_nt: TGTGCCAGCAGCGCGGGACTTGTCAGTTCACCCCTCCACTTT; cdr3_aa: CASSAGLVSSPLHF
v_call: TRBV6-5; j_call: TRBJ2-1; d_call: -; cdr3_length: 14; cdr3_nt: TGTGCCAGCAGTTACACGACAGGCGCTAATGAGCAGTTCTTC; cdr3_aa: CASSYTTGANEQFF
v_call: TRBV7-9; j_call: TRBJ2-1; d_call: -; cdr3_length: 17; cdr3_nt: TGTGCCAGCAGCTTTAAGACAGGTTTGGAGACCTACAATGAGCAGTTCTTC; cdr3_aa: CASSFKTGLETYNEQFF
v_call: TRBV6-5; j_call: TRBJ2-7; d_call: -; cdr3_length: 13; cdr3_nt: TGTGCCAGCTTAGACAGGAGCGCCTACGAGCAGTACTTC; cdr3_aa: CASLDRSAYEQYF
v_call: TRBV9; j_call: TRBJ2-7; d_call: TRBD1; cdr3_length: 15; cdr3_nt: TGTGCCAGCAGCGTCGCGGGGACAGGGGGCTACGAGCAGTACTTC; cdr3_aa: CASSVAGTGGYEQYF
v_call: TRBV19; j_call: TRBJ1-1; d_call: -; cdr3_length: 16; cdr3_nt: TGTGCCAGTAGTATACAGGCAATACCCTTAAACACTGAAGCTTTCTTT; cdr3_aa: CASSIQAIPLNTEAFF
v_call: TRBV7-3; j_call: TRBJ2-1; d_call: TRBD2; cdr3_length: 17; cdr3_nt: TGTGCCAGCAGCCCATCCCCCCTAGCGGGGTCCTACAATGAGCAGTTCTTC; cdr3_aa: CASSPSPLAGSYNEQFF
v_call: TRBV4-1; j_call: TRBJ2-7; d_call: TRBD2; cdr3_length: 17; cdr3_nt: TGCGCCAGCAGCCAAGGCTTAGCGGGAGGGCCTTCCTACGAGCAGTACTTC; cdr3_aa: CASSQGLAGGPSYEQYF
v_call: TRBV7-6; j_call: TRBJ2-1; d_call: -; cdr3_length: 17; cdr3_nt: TGTGCCAGCAGCTTGAATTGGGCGGCGGACTTGGGAAATGAGCAGTTCTTC; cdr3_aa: CASSLNWAADLGNEQFF
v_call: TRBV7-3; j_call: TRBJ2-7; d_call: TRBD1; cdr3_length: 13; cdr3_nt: TGTGCCAGCAGCTTCGGGACAGGTTACGAGCAGTACTTC; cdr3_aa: CASSFGTGYEQYF
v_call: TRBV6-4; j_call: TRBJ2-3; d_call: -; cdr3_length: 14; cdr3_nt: TGTGCCAGCAGATGGACTGCTAGCACAGATACGCAGTATTTT; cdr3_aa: CASRWTASTDTQYF
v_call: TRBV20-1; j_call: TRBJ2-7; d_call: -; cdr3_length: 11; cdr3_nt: TGCAGTGCATCCGGGGCCTACGAGCAGTACTTC; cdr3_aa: CSASGAYEQYF
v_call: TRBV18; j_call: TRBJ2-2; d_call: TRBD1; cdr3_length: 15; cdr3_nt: TGTGCCAGCTCACCAGGACAGGGGGACACCGGGGAGCTGTTTTTT; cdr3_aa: CASSPGQGDTGELFF
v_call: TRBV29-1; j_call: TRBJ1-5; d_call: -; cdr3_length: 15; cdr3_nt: TGCAGCGTAAGAGAGGGGACCTACGGGGGTCAGCCCCAGCATTTT; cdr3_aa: CSVREGTYGGQPQHF
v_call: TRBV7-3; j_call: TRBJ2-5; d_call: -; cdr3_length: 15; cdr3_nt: TGTGCCAGCAGCTTAATCGCGTCGGTACAAGAGACCCAGTACTTC; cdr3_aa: CASSLIASVQETQYF
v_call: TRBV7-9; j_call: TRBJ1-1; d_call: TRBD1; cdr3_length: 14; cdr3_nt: TGTGCCAGCAGCGCGGACAGGGACGCCCCTGAAGCTTTCTTT; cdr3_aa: CASSADRDAPEAFF
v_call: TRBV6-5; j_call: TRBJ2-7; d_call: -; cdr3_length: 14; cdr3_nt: TGTGCCAGCAGTTATCGTGTTTCCTCCTACGAGCAGTACTTC; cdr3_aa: CASSYRVSSYEQYF
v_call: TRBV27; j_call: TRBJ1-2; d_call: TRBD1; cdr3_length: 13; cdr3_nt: TGTGCCACCCTCGGGACAGGGGCGGCTGGCTACACCTTC; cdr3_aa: CATLGTGAAGYTF
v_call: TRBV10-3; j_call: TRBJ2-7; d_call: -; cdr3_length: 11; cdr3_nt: TGTGCCACCGGGGTTTCCTACGAGCAGTACTTC; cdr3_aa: CATGVSYEQYF
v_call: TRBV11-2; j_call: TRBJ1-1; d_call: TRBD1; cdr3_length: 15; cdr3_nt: TGTGCCAGCAGCCCCCTGAGGGGGCGGACATCTGAAGCTTTCTTT; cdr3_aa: CASSPLRGRTSEAFF
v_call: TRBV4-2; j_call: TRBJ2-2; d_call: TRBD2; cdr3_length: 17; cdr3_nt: TGTGCCAGCAGCTACCGACTAGCGGGAGCGAACACCGGGGAGCTGTTTTTT; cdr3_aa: CASSYRLAGANTGELFF
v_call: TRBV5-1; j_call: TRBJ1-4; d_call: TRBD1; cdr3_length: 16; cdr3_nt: TGCGCCAGCAGCTTGGACCCCGGGACAGCAAATGAAAAACTGTTTTTT; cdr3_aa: CASSLDPGTANEKLFF
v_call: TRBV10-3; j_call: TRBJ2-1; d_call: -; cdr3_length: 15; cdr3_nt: TGTGCCATCAGTGAGGGGGGGACCGGCGGCAATGAGCAGTTCTTC; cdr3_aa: CAISEGGTGGNEQFF
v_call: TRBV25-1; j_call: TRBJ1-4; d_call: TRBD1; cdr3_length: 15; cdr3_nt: TGTGCCAGCAGTATGCCGGGACAGCCTAATGAAAAACTGTTTTTT; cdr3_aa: CASSMPGQPNEKLFF
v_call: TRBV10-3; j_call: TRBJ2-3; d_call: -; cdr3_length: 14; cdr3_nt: TGTGCCATCCAAACTCCTCTAGGCACAGATACGCAGTATTTT; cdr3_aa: CAIQTPLGTDTQYF
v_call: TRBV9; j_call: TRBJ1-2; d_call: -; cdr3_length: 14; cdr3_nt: TGTGCCAGCAGCGTAGAACAGGGTCCTGGCGGCTACACCTTC; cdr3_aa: CASSVEQGPGGYTF
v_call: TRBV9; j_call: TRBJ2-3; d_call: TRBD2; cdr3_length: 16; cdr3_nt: TGTGCCAGCAGCGGGACTAGCGGGGGGCTGGCAGATACGCAGTATTTT; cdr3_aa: CASSGTSGGLADTQYF
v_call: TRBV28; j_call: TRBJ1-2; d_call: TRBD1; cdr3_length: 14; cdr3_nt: TGTGCCAGCAGCTCAGGGGGAGCTAACTATGGCTACACCTTC; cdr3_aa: CASSSGGANYGYTF
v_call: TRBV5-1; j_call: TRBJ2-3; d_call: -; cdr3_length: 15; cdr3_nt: TGCGCCAGCAGCTCGGACAGCGGCTACACAGATACGCAGTATTTT; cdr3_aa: CASSSDSGYTDTQYF
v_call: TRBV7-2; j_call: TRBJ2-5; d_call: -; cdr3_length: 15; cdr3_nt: TGTGCCAGCAGTTCCGGGACTGACCGTGAAGAGACCCAGTACTTC; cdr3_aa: CASSSGTDREETQYF
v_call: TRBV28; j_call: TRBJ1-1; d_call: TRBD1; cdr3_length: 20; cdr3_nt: TGTGCCAGCAGTTTAGCCGCCCTTGGGACAGTAAGGGTTGGGAACACTGAAGCTTTCTTT; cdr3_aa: CASSLAALGTVRVGNTEAFF
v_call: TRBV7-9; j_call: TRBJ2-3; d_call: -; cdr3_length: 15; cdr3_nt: TGTGCCAGCAGCTTAGTGAGCGGGCAAAAAGGCACGCAGTATTTT; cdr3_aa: CASSLVSGQKGTQYF
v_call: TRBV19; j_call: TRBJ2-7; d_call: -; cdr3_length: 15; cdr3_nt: TGTGCCAGTAGTATGCATGGCGGGTTGGACTACGAGCAGTACTTC; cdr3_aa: CASSMHGGLDYEQYF
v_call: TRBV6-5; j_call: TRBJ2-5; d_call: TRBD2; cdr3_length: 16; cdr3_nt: TGTGCCAGCAGTTACTCGGGGACTAGCGGACAAGAGACCCAGTACTTC; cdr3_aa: CASSYSGTSGQETQYF
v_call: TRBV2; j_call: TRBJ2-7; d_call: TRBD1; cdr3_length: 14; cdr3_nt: TGTGCCAGCAGTGAGGGGACAGGAGAATACGAGCAGTACTTC; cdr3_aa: CASSEGTGEYEQYF
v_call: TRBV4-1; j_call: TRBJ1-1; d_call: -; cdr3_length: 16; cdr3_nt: TGCGCCAGCAGCCAAGCCGAAGGACATCTAAACACTGAAGCTTTCTTT; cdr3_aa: CASSQAEGHLNTEAFF
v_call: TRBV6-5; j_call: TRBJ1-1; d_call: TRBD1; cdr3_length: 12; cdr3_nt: TGTGCCAGCAGACAGGGGGTCACTGAAGCTTTCTTT; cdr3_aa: CASRQGVTEAFF
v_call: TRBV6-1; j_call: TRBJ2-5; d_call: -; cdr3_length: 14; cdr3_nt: TGTGCCAGCAGGGCCCCCTGGCTGGAAGAGACCCAGTACTTC; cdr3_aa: CASRAPWLEETQYF
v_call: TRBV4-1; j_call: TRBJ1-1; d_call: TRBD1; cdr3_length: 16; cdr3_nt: TGCGCCAGCAGCCACTTAGACGGACAGGGCGAGACTGAAGCTTTCTTT; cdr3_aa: CASSHLDGQGETEAFF
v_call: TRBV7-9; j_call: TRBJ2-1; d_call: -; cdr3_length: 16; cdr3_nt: TGTGCCAGCAGCTTAGGGACTCAGCCCCCCTACAATGAGCAGTTCTTC; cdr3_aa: CASSLGTQPPYNEQFF
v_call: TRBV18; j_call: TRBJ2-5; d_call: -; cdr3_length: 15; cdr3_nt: TGTGCCAGCTCACAGTCCCAGAGGGCGGGGGAGACCCAGTACTTC; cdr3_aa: CASSQSQRAGETQYF
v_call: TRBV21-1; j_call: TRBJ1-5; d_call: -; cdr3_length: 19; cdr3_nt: TGTGCCAGCAGCAAAAACGGAGGAGGGGCGCGAAGTCGCAATCAGCCCCAGCATTTT; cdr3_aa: CASSKNGGGARSRNQPQHF